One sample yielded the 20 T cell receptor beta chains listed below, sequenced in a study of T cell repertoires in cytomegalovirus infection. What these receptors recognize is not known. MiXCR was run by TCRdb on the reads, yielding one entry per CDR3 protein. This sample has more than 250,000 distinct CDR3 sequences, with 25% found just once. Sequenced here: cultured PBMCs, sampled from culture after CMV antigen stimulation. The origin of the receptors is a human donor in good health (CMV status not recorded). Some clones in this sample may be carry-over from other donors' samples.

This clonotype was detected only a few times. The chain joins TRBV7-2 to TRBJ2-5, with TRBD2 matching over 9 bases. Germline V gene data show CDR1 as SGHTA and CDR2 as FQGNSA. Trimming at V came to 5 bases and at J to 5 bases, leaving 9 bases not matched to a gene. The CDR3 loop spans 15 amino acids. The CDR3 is CASSNLAGAWETQYF. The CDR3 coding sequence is TGTGCCAGCAGCAATTTAGCGGGAGCATGGGAGACCCAGTACTTC.

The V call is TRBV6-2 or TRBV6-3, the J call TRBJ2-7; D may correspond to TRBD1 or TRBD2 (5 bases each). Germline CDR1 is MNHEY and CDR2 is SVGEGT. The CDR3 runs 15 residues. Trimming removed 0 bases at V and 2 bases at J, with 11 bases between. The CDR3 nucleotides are TGTGCCAGCAGTTACTCGAGGGGCATCGCCTACGAGCAGTACGTC. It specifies CASSYSRGIAYEQYV.

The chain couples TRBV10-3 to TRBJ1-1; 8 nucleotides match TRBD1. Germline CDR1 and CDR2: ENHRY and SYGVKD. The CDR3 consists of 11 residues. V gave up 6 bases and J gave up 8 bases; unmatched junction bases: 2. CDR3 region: CAIRDREEAFF. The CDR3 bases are TGTGCCATCAGGGACAGGGAAGAAGCTTTCTTT.

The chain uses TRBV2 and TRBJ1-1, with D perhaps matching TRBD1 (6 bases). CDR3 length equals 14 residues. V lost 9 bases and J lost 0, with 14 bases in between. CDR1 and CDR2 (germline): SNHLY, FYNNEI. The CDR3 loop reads CASSKDSMNTEAFF. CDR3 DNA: TGTGCCAGTTCGAAGGACAGCATGAACACTGAAGCTTTCTTT. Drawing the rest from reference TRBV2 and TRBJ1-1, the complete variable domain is EPEVTQTPSHQVTQMGQEVILRCVPISNHLYFYWYRQILGQKVEFLVSFYNNEISEKSEIFDDQFSVERPDGSNFTLKIRSTKLEDSAMYFCASSKDSMNTEAFFGQGTRLTVV.

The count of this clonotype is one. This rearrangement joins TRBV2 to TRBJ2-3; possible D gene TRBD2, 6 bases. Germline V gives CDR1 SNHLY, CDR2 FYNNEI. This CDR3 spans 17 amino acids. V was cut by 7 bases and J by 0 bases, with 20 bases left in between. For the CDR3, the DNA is TGTGCCAGCATTGAGAGGGGACTCACTTCTAGCACAGATACGCAGTATTTT. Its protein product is CASIERGLTSSTDTQYF.

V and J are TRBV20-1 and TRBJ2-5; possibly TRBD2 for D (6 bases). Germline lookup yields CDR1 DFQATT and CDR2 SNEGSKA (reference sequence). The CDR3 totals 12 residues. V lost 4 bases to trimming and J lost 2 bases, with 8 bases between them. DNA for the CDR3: TGCAGTGCTACGGGACTGCAAGAGACCCAGTACTTC. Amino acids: CSATGLQETQYF.

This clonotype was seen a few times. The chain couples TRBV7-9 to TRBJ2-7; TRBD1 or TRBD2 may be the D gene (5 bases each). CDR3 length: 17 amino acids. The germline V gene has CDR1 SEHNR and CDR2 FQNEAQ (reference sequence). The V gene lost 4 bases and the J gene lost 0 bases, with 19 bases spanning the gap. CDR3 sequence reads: CASSYLSGGRSSYEQYF. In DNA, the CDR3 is TGTGCCAGCAGCTATCTATCTGGGGGAAGGAGCTCCTACGAGCAGTACTTC. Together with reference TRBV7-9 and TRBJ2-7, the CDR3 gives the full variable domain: DTGVSQNPRHKITKRGQNVTFRCDPISEHNRLYWYRQTLGQGPEFLTYFQNEAQLEKSRLLSDRFSAERPKGSFSTLEIQRTEQGDSAMYLCASSYLSGGRSSYEQYFGPGTRLTVT.

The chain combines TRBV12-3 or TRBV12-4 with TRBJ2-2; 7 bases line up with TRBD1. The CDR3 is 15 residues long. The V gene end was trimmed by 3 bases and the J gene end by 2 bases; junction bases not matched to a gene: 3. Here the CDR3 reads CASSFGQENTGELFF. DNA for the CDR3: TGTGCCAGCAGTTTCGGACAGGAAAACACCGGGGAGCTGTTTTTT.

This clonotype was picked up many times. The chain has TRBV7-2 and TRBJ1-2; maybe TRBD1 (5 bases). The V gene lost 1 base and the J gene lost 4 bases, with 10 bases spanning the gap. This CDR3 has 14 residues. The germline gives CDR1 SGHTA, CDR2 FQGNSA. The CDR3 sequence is CASSLEGSGYGYTF. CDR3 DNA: TGTGCCAGCAGCTTAGAGGGGTCAGGCTATGGCTACACCTTC.

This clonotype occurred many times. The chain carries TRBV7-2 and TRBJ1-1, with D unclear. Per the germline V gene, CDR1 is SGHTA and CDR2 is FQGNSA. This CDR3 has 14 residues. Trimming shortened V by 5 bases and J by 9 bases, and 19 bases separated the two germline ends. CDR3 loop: CASSPRARTDQAFF. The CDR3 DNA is TGTGCCAGCAGCCCCCGAGCTCGGACGGATCAAGCTTTCTTT.

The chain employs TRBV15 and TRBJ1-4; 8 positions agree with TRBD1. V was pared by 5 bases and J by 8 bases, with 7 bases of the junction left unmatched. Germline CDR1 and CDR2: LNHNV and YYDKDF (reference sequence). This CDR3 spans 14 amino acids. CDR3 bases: TGTGCCACCAGCCGGACAGGGAGACGGGAAAAACTGTTTTTT. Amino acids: CATSRTGRREKLFF.

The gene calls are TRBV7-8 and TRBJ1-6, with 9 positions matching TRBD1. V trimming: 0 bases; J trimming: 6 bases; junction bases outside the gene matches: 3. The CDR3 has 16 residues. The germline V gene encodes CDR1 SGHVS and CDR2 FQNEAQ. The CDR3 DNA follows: TGTGCCAGCAGCTTAGCGGGACAGGGTAGTAATTCACCCCTCCACTTT. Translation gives CASSLAGQGSNSPLHF.

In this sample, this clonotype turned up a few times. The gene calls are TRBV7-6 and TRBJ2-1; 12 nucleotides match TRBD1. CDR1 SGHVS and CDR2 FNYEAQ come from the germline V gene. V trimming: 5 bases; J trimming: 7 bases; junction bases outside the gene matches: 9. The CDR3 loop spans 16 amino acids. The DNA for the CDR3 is TGTGCCAGCAGCCCACCGGGACAGGGGGCTGGAAATGAGCAGTTCTTC. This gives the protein CASSPPGQGAGNEQFF.

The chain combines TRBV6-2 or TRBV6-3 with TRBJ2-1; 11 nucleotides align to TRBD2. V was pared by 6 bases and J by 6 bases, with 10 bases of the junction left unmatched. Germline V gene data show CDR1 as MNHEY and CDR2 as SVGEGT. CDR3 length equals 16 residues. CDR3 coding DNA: TGTGCCAGCAGAAGAGAACTAGCGGGAGATTTCAATGAGCAGTTCTTC. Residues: CASRRELAGDFNEQFF.

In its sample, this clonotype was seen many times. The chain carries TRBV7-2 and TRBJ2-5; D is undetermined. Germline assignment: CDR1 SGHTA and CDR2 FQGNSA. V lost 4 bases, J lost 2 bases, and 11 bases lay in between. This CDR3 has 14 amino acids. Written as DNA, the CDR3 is TGTGCCAGCAGCTCCCAGGCCCTACAAGAGACCCAGTACTTC. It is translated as CASSSQALQETQYF.

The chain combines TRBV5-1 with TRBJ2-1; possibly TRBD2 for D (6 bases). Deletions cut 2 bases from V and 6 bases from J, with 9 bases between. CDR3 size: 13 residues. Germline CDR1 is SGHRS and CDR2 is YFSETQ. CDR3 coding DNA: TGCGCCAGCAGCTTTCGCGGGGTCAATGAGCAGTTCTTC. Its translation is CASSFRGVNEQFF.

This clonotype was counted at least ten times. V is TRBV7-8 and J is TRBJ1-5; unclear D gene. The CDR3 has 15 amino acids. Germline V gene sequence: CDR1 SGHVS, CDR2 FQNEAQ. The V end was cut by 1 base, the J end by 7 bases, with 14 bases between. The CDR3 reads CASSLVPGSAQPQHF. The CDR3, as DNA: TGTGCCAGCAGCTTAGTTCCGGGTTCGGCCCAGCCCCAGCATTTT.

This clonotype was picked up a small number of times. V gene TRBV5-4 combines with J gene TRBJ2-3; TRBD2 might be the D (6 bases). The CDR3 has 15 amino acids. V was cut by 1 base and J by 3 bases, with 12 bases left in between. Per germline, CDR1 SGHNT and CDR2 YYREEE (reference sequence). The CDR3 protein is CASSLLSGRTDTQYF. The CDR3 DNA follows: TGTGCCAGCAGCTTGTTGTCAGGGAGGACAGATACGCAGTATTTT.

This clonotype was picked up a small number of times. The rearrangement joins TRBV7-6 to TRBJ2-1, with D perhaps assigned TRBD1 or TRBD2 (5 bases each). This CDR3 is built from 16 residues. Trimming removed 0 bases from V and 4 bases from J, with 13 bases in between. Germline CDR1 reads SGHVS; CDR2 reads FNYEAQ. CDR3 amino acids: CASSLASGRRYNEQFF. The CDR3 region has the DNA TGTGCCAGCAGCTTAGCTTCGGGGCGGAGGTACAATGAGCAGTTCTTC.

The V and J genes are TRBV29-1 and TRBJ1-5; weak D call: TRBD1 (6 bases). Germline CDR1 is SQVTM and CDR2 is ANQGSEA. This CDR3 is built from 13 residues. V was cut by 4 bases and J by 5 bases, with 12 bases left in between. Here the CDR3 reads CSVGGGSDQPQHF. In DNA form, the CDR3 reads TGCAGCGTTGGAGGGGGATCAGATCAGCCCCAGCATTTT. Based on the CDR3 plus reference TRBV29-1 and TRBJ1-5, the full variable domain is SAVISQKPSRDICQRGTSLTIQCQVDSQVTMMFWYRQQPGQSLTLIATANQGSEATYESGFVIDKFPISRPNLTFSTLTVSNMSPEDSSIYLCSVGGGSDQPQHFGDGTRLSIL.